Listed here are 17 T cell receptor beta chains from one sample, sequenced in a study of cytomegalovirus exposure and HLA in healthy donors. Primers: 60 Vbeta forward and 13 Jbeta reverse. Sequencing was performed with immunoSEQ multiplex PCR; in TCRdb, only in-frame clones are kept and a portion is missing. The sample comprises tens of thousands of clones, around 72% of which are singletons, and 22% rests with the top ten. The sequenced sample consisted of PBMCs. These receptors came from a woman between 50 and 59 years old in good health and CMV-seropositive.

The chain carries TRBV9 and TRBJ2-3; no clear D gene. The CDR3 has 16 amino acids. Trimming took 0 bases from V and 4 from J, leaving 15 bases between them. Germline V gene data show CDR1 as SGDLS and CDR2 as YYNGEE. The DNA for the CDR3 is TGTGCCAGCAGCGTAGCAGCGACCATAGTGGCAGATACGCAGTATTTT. Protein sequence: CASSVAATIVADTQYF.

CDR3 coding DNA: TGTGCCAGCTCTCAAGTGGGACTAAATACGCAGTATTTT. It yields the protein CASSQVGLNTQYF. The chain joins TRBV18 to TRBJ2-3; TRBD2 aligns across 7 bases. CDR1 and CDR2 from the germline V gene are KGHSH and LQKENI. This CDR3 contains 13 residues. V was pared by 6 bases and J by 7 bases, with 7 bases of the junction left unmatched.

As for this clone: Other DNA sequences in the sample encode the same CDR3. The genes are TRBV6-6 and TRBJ2-5; the D gene is possibly TRBD1 (6 bases). From germline, CDR1 is MNHNY and CDR2 SVGAGI (reference sequence). The CDR3 is made up of 15 amino acids. V lost 7 bases, J lost 4 bases, and 19 bases lay in between. The CDR3 spells CASTPARGRGETQYF. CDR3 nucleotide sequence: TGTGCCAGCACCCCTGCCAGGGGACGGGGAGAGACCCAGTACTTC.

This chain links TRBV7-2 with TRBJ1-4; TRBD1 matches at 8 bases. Trimming removed 4 bases from V and 5 bases from J; junction bases left unmatched: 15. The CDR3 has 18 residues. Germline-derived CDR1 and CDR2 are SGHTA and FQGNSA. CDR3 sequence reads: CASSSRTLLRTGNEKLFF. In DNA, the CDR3 is TGTGCCAGCAGCTCTAGGACGTTACTAAGGACAGGGAATGAAAAACTGTTTTTT.

This chain links TRBV5-5 with TRBJ2-1, with 8 nucleotides matching TRBD2. There are 16 residues in the CDR3. V lost 0 bases and J lost 3; bases outside the gene matches: 5. CDR1 and CDR2 (germline): SGHKS, YYEKEE (reference sequence). CDR3 in amino acids: CASSLAAGGIYNEQFF. CDR3 nucleotides: TGTGCCAGCAGCTTGGCTGCGGGAGGAATCTACAATGAGCAGTTCTTC.

The CDR3 DNA sequence: TGTGCCAGCAGCCAAGGGGGGGACGTAAGAGAGCAGTTCTTC. Translated: CASSQGGDVREQFF. The chain couples TRBV4-2 to TRBJ2-1, with D maybe TRBD2 (6 bases). V was shortened by 1 base and J by 10 bases, with 14 bases between the two germline ends. CDR1 is LGHNA, CDR2 YNFKEQ, per germline. The CDR3 loop spans 14 amino acids.

The chain employs TRBV4-3 and TRBJ1-1; D uncertain. The V gene's germline CDR1 is LGHNA and CDR2 YSLEER. The CDR3 spans 12 residues. The germline V and J ends were trimmed by 3 bases and 7 bases, with 9 bases remaining between them. This chain's CDR3 is CASSQGGFEAFF. The CDR3 bases are TGCGCCAGCAGCCAGGGAGGGTTTGAAGCTTTCTTT.

This clone was recorded a few times. This chain connects TRBV6-5 to TRBJ2-7; D is undetermined. CDR1 and CDR2 (germline): MNHEY, SVGAGI. V lost 2 bases and J lost 3, with 8 bases in between. This CDR3 is built from 13 residues. In DNA form, the CDR3 reads TGTGCCAGCAGTTACGACTCCCACTACGAGCAGTACTTC. It is translated as CASSYDSHYEQYF.

The rearrangement uses TRBV7-3 and TRBJ2-5; D might be TRBD2 (6 bases). CDR1 is SGHTA, CDR2 FQGTGA, per germline. The CDR3 loop spans 13 amino acids. The V gene lost 5 bases and the J gene lost 3 bases, with 10 bases spanning the gap. DNA for the CDR3: TGTGCCAGCAGCCGCGGCGGGGAAGAGACCCAGTACTTC. This gives the protein CASSRGGEETQYF.

The rearrangement joins TRBV12-2 to TRBJ1-6. TRBV12-2 is recorded as a pseudogene. This CDR3 has 10 residues. The CDR3 nucleotides are TGTGCAAGCCCCTCCCCCCCCCTCCACTTT. Translation gives CASPSPPLHF.

The chain has TRBV5-1 and TRBJ2-7; D gene unclear. CDR3 length: 13 amino acids. V was shortened by 1 base and J by 4 bases, with 9 bases between the two germline ends. Germline V CDR1 and CDR2: SGHRS, YFSETQ. Here the CDR3 reads CASSLYSRYEQYF. DNA of the CDR3: TGCGCCAGCAGCTTGTACTCGAGGTACGAGCAGTACTTC. The variable domain in full, with the rest retrieved from reference TRBV5-1 and TRBJ2-7, is KAGVTQTPRYLIKTRGQQVTLSCSPISGHRSVSWYQQTPGQGLQFLFEYFSETQRNKGNFPGRFSGRQFSNSRSEMNVSTLELGDSALYLCASSLYSRYEQYFGPGTRLTVT.

This clone was seen a few times. This chain links TRBV5-4 with TRBJ2-7; D possibly corresponds to TRBD2 (7 bases). Germline CDR1 reads SGHNT; CDR2 reads YYREEE (reference sequence). The CDR3 extends over 15 amino acids. The V and J ends lost 3 bases and 2 bases respectively, with 15 bases between them. CDR3 loop: CASSSTSEGAYEQYF. In nucleotides, the CDR3 is TGTGCCAGCAGCTCCACTAGCGAGGGGGCCTACGAGCAGTACTTC.

Points on this clone: The junction differs from germline at one of its ends, possibly a read error. The chain recombines TRBV7-8 with TRBJ2-3, with 7 nucleotides matching TRBD2. This CDR3 has 15 amino acids. Looked up from germline, CDR1 is SGHVS and CDR2 is FQNEAQ. The CDR3 nucleotides are TGTGCCATCAGCTTCTGGGGAGGGGGCACAGATACGCAGTATTTT. Protein: CAISFWGGGTDTQYF.

In this sample, this clone turned up once. The rearrangement uses TRBV2 and TRBJ2-3, with TRBD1 matching over 10 bases. Germline CDR1 SNHLY, CDR2 FYNNEI. V shed 8 bases, J shed 4 bases, and the junction held 9 bases outside the gene matches. This CDR3 is built from 15 residues. CDR3 in DNA: TGTGCCAGCGGCCTGACAGGGGGCGCGGCAGATACGCAGTATTTT. Protein product: CASGLTGGAADTQYF.

The chain recombines TRBV27 with TRBJ1-1; TRBD1 agrees at 7 bases. CDR3 length equals 13 residues. The V gene end was trimmed by 0 bases and the J gene end by 9 bases; junction bases not matched to a gene: 4. Germline V gene sequence: CDR1 MNHEY, CDR2 SMNVEV (reference sequence). CDR3 region: CASSLSGTVKAFF. Here the CDR3 DNA reads TGTGCCAGCAGTTTATCAGGGACAGTCAAAGCTTTCTTT.

The V gene is TRBV5-8, the J gene TRBJ2-3; 9 bases align to TRBD2. V shed 0 bases and J 2 bases; nucleotides not matched to a gene: 4. The CDR3 totals 16 residues. Looked up from germline, CDR1 is SGHTS and CDR2 is YDEGEE. CDR3 nucleotides: TGTGCCAGCAGCTTGGGGACTAGCGCATACACAGATACGCAGTATTTT. Encoded protein: CASSLGTSAYTDTQYF.

The chain recombines TRBV28 with TRBJ1-2; D might be TRBD1 (6 bases). CDR3 size: 14 residues. Germline V lookup: CDR1 MDHEN, CDR2 SYDVKM. Trimming took 7 bases from V and 8 from J, leaving 20 bases between them. This CDR3 reads CASTPYSGGGGYTF. Written as DNA, the CDR3 is TGTGCCAGCACCCCTTACAGTGGGGGCGGGGGCTACACCTTC.